In its sample, the clone carrying this T cell receptor (beta chain) was seen a few times. Its antigen is not known. These data originate in a study of response to subunit inactivated influenza vaccine. MiXCR was run by TCRdb on the RT-PCR reads, yielding one entry per CDR3 protein. The sample holds fewer than 650,000 distinct CDR3 sequences; approximately 13% are singletons and the top ten take around 13%. This CDR3 region has 16 residues. Germline V gene data show CDR1 as LNHDA and CDR2 as SQIVND (reference sequence). V lost 5 bases to trimming and J lost 4 bases, with 20 bases between them. Broader study findings: Authors suggested that a seasonal influenza vaccination recruits few new T cells each time.

V and J are TRBV19 and TRBJ1-1, with D unclear. The material sequenced was PBMCs from blood, taken more than 35 days after vaccination. The sequence derives from a man aged 45 to 65 who received an inactivated influenza vaccine. Written as DNA, the CDR3 is TGTGCCAGTAGTTACCAGAATCTAGGTCGGGGCACTGAAGCTTTCTTT. Its protein is CASSYQNLGRGTEAFF.